This passage covers 13 T cell receptor beta chains from one sample sequenced in a study of T cells in Graves' hyperthyroidism and ophthalmopathy. TCR beta CDR3 region amplification was performed from RNA transcripts. Primed by the HTBI set, a first-round RT-PCR was run on the TCR CDR3. Using its own MiXCR run on the multiplex PCR reads, TCRdb lists one record per CDR3 protein. Seen here are 550,000 to 800,000 distinct CDR3 sequences, roughly 17% observed once, and the top ten hold around 15%. The sample comprised blood. Receptors were obtained from a man in his fifties with Graves' hyperthyroidism.

This clonotype showed up many times. This rearrangement joins TRBV18 to TRBJ1-1, with D maybe TRBD1 (6 bases). This CDR3 spans 14 amino acids. Germline values: CDR1 KGHSH, CDR2 LQKENI. V was pared by 4 bases and J by 0 bases, with 9 bases between. CDR3 DNA: TGTGCCAGCTCACAACAGGGCCTGAACACTGAAGCTTTCTTT. It is translated as CASSQQGLNTEAFF.

The V call is TRBV29-1, the J call TRBJ1-1; D gene ambiguous. Per the germline V gene, CDR1 is SQVTM and CDR2 is ANQGSEA. V was clipped by 5 bases and J by 0 bases, with 10 bases between them. CDR3 length: 13 residues. The CDR3 DNA sequence: TGCAGCGTTTTTCCTCTCATGAACACTGAAGCTTTCTTT. It specifies CSVFPLMNTEAFF.

This clonotype was detected ten times or more. For the CDR3, the DNA is TGTGCCAGCGGAGCGGGATCCACAGATACGCAGTATTTT. This codes for CASGAGSTDTQYF. The chain couples TRBV11-2 to TRBJ2-3; TRBD2 aligns across 7 bases. Germline loops: CDR1 SGHAT, CDR2 FQNNGV. Germline trimming cut 8 bases from V and 2 bases from J; bases unmatched to any gene: 4. The CDR3 is 13 residues long.

This clonotype was counted a few times. The chain links TRBV19 to TRBJ2-2; 7 bases match TRBD1. The CDR3 sequence is 15 residues long. CDR1 and CDR2 (germline): LNHDA, SQIVND (reference sequence). The junction had 9 bases not matched to a gene; V was cut back by 5 bases and J by 6 bases. The CDR3 protein is CASSFDRVAAGELFF. CDR3 nucleotides: TGTGCCAGTAGTTTCGACAGGGTTGCCGCCGGGGAGCTGTTTTTT. Together with reference TRBV19 and TRBJ2-2, the CDR3 gives the full variable domain: DGGITQSPKYLFRKEGQNVTLSCEQNLNHDAMYWYRQDPGQGLRLIYYSQIVNDFQKGDIAEGYSVSREKKESFPLTVTSAQKNPTAFYLCASSFDRVAAGELFFGEGSRLTVL.

This clonotype showed up many times. V and J are TRBV20-1 and TRBJ2-7, with 9 bases aligning to TRBD2. This CDR3 region has 15 residues. Germline CDR1 is DFQATT and CDR2 is SNEGSKA (reference sequence). J was trimmed by 6 bases and V by 3 bases; bases with no gene match: 12. CDR3 loop: CSARPSSGITSEQYF. The CDR3 DNA reads as TGCAGTGCTAGGCCTTCTAGCGGGATAACGTCCGAGCAGTACTTC.

This clonotype has at least ten counts. The V call is TRBV12-3 or TRBV12-4, the J call TRBJ2-1; 8 bases are shared with TRBD1. The length of the CDR3 is 15 residues. Trimming at V came to 5 bases and at J to 4 bases, leaving 7 bases not matched to a gene. The CDR3 DNA reads TGTGCCAGCAGTCTGCAGGGGGCGATTTACAATGAGCAGTTCTTC. Encoded protein: CASSLQGAIYNEQFF.

This clonotype was counted at least ten times. The chain joins TRBV2 to TRBJ2-3; 7 nucleotides agree with TRBD2. CDR1 is SNHLY and CDR2 is FYNNEI in the germline V gene. V was pared by 2 bases and J by 2 bases, with 25 bases of the junction left unmatched. The CDR3 extends over 22 amino acids. CDR3 coding DNA: TGTGCCAGCAGTGAAAGAGGGGCCCGTAATAGCGGGTACATCTTTGCCACAGATACGCAGTATTTT. Protein: CASSERGARNSGYIFATDTQYF. Using reference TRBV2 and TRBJ2-3 for the parts outside the CDR3, the full variable domain is EPEVTQTPSHQVTQMGQEVILRCVPISNHLYFYWYRQILGQKVEFLVSFYNNEISEKSEIFDDQFSVERPDGSNFTLKIRSTKLEDSAMYFCASSERGARNSGYIFATDTQYFGPGTRLTVL.

In this sample, this clonotype turned up many times. For the CDR3, the DNA is TGTGCCAGCAGCACCGGGACTAGCGGGATGGGTGAGCAGTTCTTC. Its protein product is CASSTGTSGMGEQFF. The chain is built from TRBV11-3 and TRBJ2-1; TRBD2 matches at 13 bases. V was pared by 5 bases and J by 9 bases, with 7 bases of the junction left unmatched. The length of the CDR3 is 15 residues. The germline V gene has CDR1 SGHNT and CDR2 YENEEA.

V is TRBV5-1 and J is TRBJ1-5; 9 positions agree with TRBD1. V shed 0 bases, J shed 6 bases, and the junction held 4 bases outside the gene matches. Germline CDR1 is SGHRS and CDR2 is YFSETQ. This CDR3 is 15 amino acids long. The CDR3 loop reads CASSLEQGAIQPQHF. CDR3 in DNA: TGCGCCAGCAGCTTGGAACAGGGGGCTATTCAGCCCCAGCATTTT.

At least ten counts were recorded for this clonotype. The chain employs TRBV7-9 and TRBJ2-5, with TRBD2 matching over 9 bases. The V gene's germline CDR1 is SEHNR and CDR2 FQNEAQ (reference sequence). With 1 base clipped from V and 5 bases from J, the junction kept 8 bases outside the gene matches. The CDR3 spans 16 residues. CDR3 amino acids: CASSLDEAGGRETQYF. The CDR3 nucleotides are TGTGCCAGCAGCTTAGATGAAGCGGGAGGCCGGGAGACCCAGTACTTC.

In its sample, this clonotype was seen a few times. The chain carries TRBV7-2 and TRBJ2-1; TRBD1 agrees at 10 bases. The CDR3 runs 16 residues. V gave up 3 bases and J gave up 6 bases; unmatched junction bases: 8. CDR1 is SGHTA and CDR2 is FQGNSA in the germline V gene. This CDR3 is CASSFPVGTGANEQFF. The CDR3 region has the DNA TGTGCCAGCAGCTTCCCAGTGGGGACAGGGGCCAATGAGCAGTTCTTC. Looking up the rest from reference TRBV7-2 and TRBJ2-1 gives the full variable domain: GAGVSQSPSNKVTEKGKDVELRCDPISGHTALYWYRQSLGQGLEFLIYFQGNSAPDKSGLPSDRFSAERTGGSVSTLTIQRTQQEDSAVYLCASSFPVGTGANEQFFGPGTRLTVL.

This clonotype was observed many times. The CDR3: CASSPLPERTYEQYF. The CDR3, as DNA: TGTGCCAGCAGCCCCCTCCCCGAGCGAACCTACGAGCAGTACTTC. J is TRBJ2-7 and V is TRBV7-6; D remains ambiguous. The CDR3 is made up of 15 amino acids. V dropped 5 bases and J dropped 2 bases, with 16 bases sitting between them. The germline V gene encodes CDR1 SGHVS and CDR2 FNYEAQ.

This clonotype was recorded many times. This sequence joins TRBV28 and TRBJ2-5; 15 bases map to TRBD2. This CDR3 is 17 amino acids long. CDR1 and CDR2 from the germline V gene are MDHEN and SYDVKM. V lost 5 bases and J lost 5; bases outside the gene matches: 9. CDR3 bases: TGTGCCAGCAGTACCGGACTAGCGGGAGGGCCGGGTGAGACCCAGTACTTC. Its protein is CASSTGLAGGPGETQYF. The full variable domain, in which reference TRBV28 and TRBJ2-5 provide the parts outside the CDR3, is DVKVTQSSRYLVKRTGEKVFLECVQDMDHENMFWYRQDPGLGLRLIYFSYDVKMKEKGDIPEGYSVSREKKERFSLILESASTNQTSMYLCASSTGLAGGPGETQYFGPGTRLLVL.